A selection of T cell receptor beta chains follows, all from one sample in a study of cytomegalovirus exposure and HLA in healthy donors. Libraries were prepared by immunoSEQ multiplex PCR; TCRdb keeps only in-frame clonotypes and omits some of them. The table includes 200,000 to 250,000 clones, around 80% detected once. The sequenced sample consisted of PBMCs. The receptors stem from a woman aged 60 to 75 in good health and CMV-seropositive. Each CDR3 is given with its conserved first and last residue. The order of the fields is V gene, J gene, clone size, D gene, CDR3 DNA, CDR3 protein. D genes are given only for firm matches. Some rows have no size entry. The others give once, few or many, or a class for an expanded clone.

V gene: TRBV6-5; J gene: TRBJ2-3; clone size: .; D gene: .; CDR3 DNA: TGTGCCAGCAGTTACGGGGGCGCAGATACGCAGTATTTT; CDR3 protein: CASSYGGADTQYF
V gene: TRBV30; J gene: TRBJ2-7; clone size: once; D gene: .; CDR3 DNA: TGTGCCTGGAGCTCAGGTTACTCCTACGAGCAGTACTTC; CDR3 protein: CAWSSGYSYEQYF
V gene: TRBV5-4; J gene: TRBJ1-4; clone size: few; D gene: .; CDR3 DNA: TGTGCCAGCAGCTTGTCGGGGGGCCCTAATGAAAAACTGTTTTTT; CDR3 protein: CASSLSGGPNEKLFF
V gene: TRBV5-4; J gene: TRBJ2-7; clone size: once; D gene: .; CDR3 DNA: TGTGCCAGCAGCTCACAGGGTTGGTACGAGCAGTACTTC; CDR3 protein: CASSSQGWYEQYF
V gene: TRBV29-1; J gene: TRBJ2-3; clone size: .; D gene: .; CDR3 DNA: TGCAGCGTGCTAAACAGGGAAATAGGAGATACGCAGTATTTT; CDR3 protein: CSVLNREIGDTQYF
V gene: TRBV7-2; J gene: TRBJ2-7; clone size: .; D gene: .; CDR3 DNA: TGTGCCAGCAGCCCCTGGACGGGATCCTACGAGCAGTACTTC; CDR3 protein: CASSPWTGSYEQYF
V gene: TRBV29-1; J gene: TRBJ1-2; clone size: .; D gene: TRBD1; CDR3 DNA: TGCAGCGTGGCCTCCGGACAGGTCTATGGCTACACCTTC; CDR3 protein: CSVASGQVYGYTF
V gene: TRBV10-1; J gene: TRBJ2-2; clone size: few; D gene: TRBD2; CDR3 DNA: TGCGCCAGCAGTGCCGCTAGCGGGGGGGCACTCGCCGGGGAGCTGTTTTTT; CDR3 protein: CASSAASGGALAGELFF
V gene: TRBV2; J gene: TRBJ1-1; clone size: .; D gene: .; CDR3 DNA: TGTGCCAGCAGTGAAGAGGTAGCTACAGAAGCTTTCTTT; CDR3 protein: CASSEEVATEAFF
V gene: TRBV6-5; J gene: TRBJ2-1; clone size: few; D gene: TRBD2; CDR3 DNA: TGTGCCAGCAGTTACTCCCAGCGGGGGGGCAGAAATGAGCAGTTCTTC; CDR3 protein: CASSYSQRGGRNEQFF
V gene: TRBV30; J gene: TRBJ2-5; clone size: .; D gene: .; CDR3 DNA: TGTGCCTGGAGTGTTAATATTCGAGAGACCCAGTACTTC; CDR3 protein: CAWSVNIRETQYF
V gene: TRBV28; J gene: TRBJ2-7; clone size: .; D gene: .; CDR3 DNA: TGTGCCAGCAGCGCCGCTAGAGGGTCCTCCTACGAGCAGTACTTC; CDR3 protein: CASSAARGSSYEQYF
V gene: TRBV2; J gene: TRBJ2-5; clone size: few; D gene: TRBD1; CDR3 DNA: TGTGCCAGCCTCAGGGGGCGGCAAGAGACCCAGTACTTC; CDR3 protein: CASLRGRQETQYF
V gene: TRBV6-5; J gene: TRBJ1-3; clone size: .; D gene: TRBD1; CDR3 DNA: TGTGCCAGCAGTCTCAGGGGGCATGGAAACACCATATATTTT; CDR3 protein: CASSLRGHGNTIYF
V gene: TRBV19; J gene: TRBJ1-1; clone size: .; D gene: TRBD1; CDR3 DNA: TGTGCCAGTAGTTGGACGCCGGGACAGCGGGCGAACACTGAAGCTTTCTTT; CDR3 protein: CASSWTPGQRANTEAFF
V gene: TRBV30; J gene: TRBJ2-3; clone size: few; D gene: .; CDR3 DNA: TGTGCCTGGAGCCAGGACACAGATACGCAGTATTTT; CDR3 protein: CAWSQDTDTQYF
V gene: TRBV10-1; J gene: TRBJ2-5; clone size: .; D gene: .; CDR3 DNA: TGCGCCAGCAGTGACTCTACCGCCCGAGAGACCCAGTACTTC; CDR3 protein: CASSDSTARETQYF